One sample yielded the 31 T cell receptor beta chains listed below, sequenced in a study of cytomegalovirus exposure and HLA in healthy donors listed by TCRdb under 2017. Receptor libraries were prepared by the immunoSEQ multiplex PCR assay. The multiplex PCR relied on a mix of 60 forward primers for TCR Vbeta segments and 13 reverse primers for TCR Jbeta segments. Imported from immuneACCESS, the table was reduced by TCRdb to in-frame sequences with V and J called. These copies leave out some clones; in studies compared against another copy, an unresolved V gene accounts for under half, and the cause of the remainder is not known. For this sample the table gives some 100,000 clones, of which about three quarters were detected only once. The top ten constitute roughly 15% of the sample. Sequenced: PBMCs. The receptors were gathered from a woman aged 50 to 60 in good health and CMV-seropositive.

The chain employs TRBV7-6 and TRBJ2-7; 8 bases line up with TRBD1. With V trimmed by 1 base and J by 6 bases, 8 bases remained unmatched. This CDR3 contains 15 residues. CDR1 is SGHVS and CDR2 is FNYEAQ in the germline V gene. DNA of the CDR3: TGTGCCAGCAGCTTAGGGACAGGGATGCGTTCCGAGCAGTACTTC. Its translation is CASSLGTGMRSEQYF.

The chain recombines TRBV7-9 with TRBJ2-7, with TRBD2 as a possible D gene (5 bases). Germline lookup yields CDR1 SEHNR and CDR2 FQNEAQ (reference sequence). The length of the CDR3 is 14 residues. V gave up 3 bases and J gave up 3 bases, with 12 bases separating them. CDR3: CASSFTGSSYEQYF. Here the CDR3 DNA reads TGTGCCAGCAGCTTTACGGGGAGTAGCTACGAGCAGTACTTC.

This chain uses TRBV5-1 with TRBJ2-7; 8 nucleotides align to TRBD2. This CDR3 region has 13 residues. After removal of 5 bases from V and 7 bases from J, the junction contained 8 bases not matched to a gene. Per the germline V gene, CDR1 is SGHRS and CDR2 is YFSETQ. CDR3: CASREAGAGEQYF. CDR3 sequence (DNA): TGCGCCAGCAGAGAAGCGGGAGCGGGAGAGCAGTACTTC. Drawing the rest from reference TRBV5-1 and TRBJ2-7, the complete variable domain is KAGVTQTPRYLIKTRGQQVTLSCSPISGHRSVSWYQQTPGQGLQFLFEYFSETQRNKGNFPGRFSGRQFSNSRSEMNVSTLELGDSALYLCASREAGAGEQYFGPGTRLTVT.

This chain uses TRBV18 with TRBJ1-1, with a tentative D call TRBD1 (5 bases). With 1 base removed from V and 3 bases from J, the gap between germline ends came to 9 bases. Germline CDR1 and CDR2: KGHSH and LQKENI. The CDR3 is made up of 14 amino acids. CDR3 sequence reads: CASSPQLQDTEAFF. CDR3 in DNA: TGTGCCAGCTCACCACAGCTACAGGACACTGAAGCTTTCTTT.

In its sample, this clone was seen a few times. The gene calls are TRBV7-2 and TRBJ2-7; 8 bases fit TRBD2. The CDR3 contains 15 residues. V lost 5 bases, J lost 0 bases, and 6 bases stayed unmatched. Germline CDR1 SGHTA, CDR2 FQGNSA. The CDR3 bases are TGTGCCAGCAGCCTAGAGCGGGGGTACTCCTACGAGCAGTACTTC. Translation gives CASSLERGYSYEQYF.

The V gene is TRBV28, the J gene TRBJ1-4, with D perhaps TRBD1 (5 bases). This CDR3 is 15 amino acids long. The germline V gene has CDR1 MDHEN and CDR2 SYDVKM. The V gene lost 5 bases and the J gene lost 8 bases, with 18 bases spanning the gap. The CDR3 nucleotides are TGTGCCAGCAGTCCCCGATGGGGGGGAGGCGAAAAACTGTTTTTT. This gives the protein CASSPRWGGGEKLFF.

In the case of this clone: This specimen includes other DNA sequences encoding the same CDR3. This chain connects TRBV5-6 to TRBJ1-3; 8 bases are a match to TRBD1. Per germline, CDR1 SGHDT and CDR2 YYEEEE. This CDR3 comprises 14 residues. The trim removed 4 bases at V and 4 bases at J, leaving 4 bases unmatched. The CDR3: CASSRQGSGNTIYF. The CDR3 bases are TGTGCCAGCAGCCGACAGGGGTCAGGAAACACCATATATTTT.

The rearrangement uses TRBV13 and TRBJ1-2; D is ambiguous. From germline, CDR1 is PRHDT and CDR2 FYEKMQ (reference sequence). This CDR3 is 13 amino acids long. Trimming stripped 6 bases from V and 2 bases from J, with 10 bases between. For the CDR3, the DNA is TGTGCCAGCAGTCCCAGGCCCAACTATGGCTACACCTTC. It is translated as CASSPRPNYGYTF. Looking up the rest from reference TRBV13 and TRBJ1-2 gives the full variable domain: AAGVIQSPRHLIKEKRETATLKCYPIPRHDTVYWYQQGPGQDPQFLISFYEKMQSDKGSIPDRFSAQQFSDYHSELNMSSLELGDSALYFCASSPRPNYGYTFGSGTRLTVV.

The genes are TRBV4-3 and TRBJ1-2, with 7 bases identical to TRBD1. After removal of 4 bases from V and 4 bases from J, the junction contained 9 bases not matched to a gene. The germline V gene encodes CDR1 LGHNA and CDR2 YSLEER. This CDR3 has 15 amino acids. In DNA, the CDR3 is TGCGCCAGCAGCCGGGACACTCAGGGGGTCTATGGCTACACCTTC. The encoded protein is CASSRDTQGVYGYTF.

This clone was seen a handful of times. The chain uses TRBV5-1 and TRBJ1-1, with D perhaps matching TRBD1 (5 bases). Germline CDR1 and CDR2: SGHRS and YFSETQ. Trimming shortened V by 4 bases and J by 0 bases, and 10 bases separated the two germline ends. This CDR3 contains 14 residues. The CDR3, as DNA: TGCGCCAGCAGCCTGGTAGGGGTGAACACTGAAGCTTTCTTT. This sequence encodes CASSLVGVNTEAFF.

The chain employs TRBV5-1 and TRBJ1-6; the match to TRBD1 covers 7 bases. The ends lost 3 bases at V and 8 bases at J; junction bases unmatched: 5. There are 14 residues in the CDR3. Per the germline V gene, CDR1 is SGHRS and CDR2 is YFSETQ. For the CDR3, the DNA is TGCGCCAGCAGCTGGAAAGGGGGCGATTCACCCCTCCACTTT. Protein sequence: CASSWKGGDSPLHF. Supplemented by reference TRBV5-1 and TRBJ1-6, the full variable domain reads KAGVTQTPRYLIKTRGQQVTLSCSPISGHRSVSWYQQTPGQGLQFLFEYFSETQRNKGNFPGRFSGRQFSNSRSEMNVSTLELGDSALYLCASSWKGGDSPLHFGNGTRLTVT.

The chain carries TRBV21-1 and TRBJ2-3; TRBD2, as called in the table, went unchecked against the DNA. TRBV21-1 is a known pseudogene. The CDR3 runs to 20 residues. The CDR3 here is CASSKGVAGGHSSSTDTQYF. For the CDR3, the DNA is TGTGCCAGCAGCAAAGGCGTAGCGGGAGGCCACAGTTCTAGCACAGATACGCAGTATTTT.

The rearrangement links TRBV6-1 to TRBJ1-5, with TRBD1 matching 8 bases. V gave up 4 bases and J gave up 5 bases; unmatched junction bases: 4. This CDR3 comprises 14 residues. CDR1 and CDR2 (germline): MNHNS, SASEGT. The CDR3 spells CASSAGQGYQPQHF. The CDR3 DNA sequence: TGTGCCAGCAGTGCAGGACAGGGATATCAGCCCCAGCATTTT.

In its sample, this clone was seen once. The rearrangement uses TRBV27 and TRBJ2-5, with a tentative D call TRBD2 (5 bases). Germline loops: CDR1 MNHEY, CDR2 SMNVEV (reference sequence). Trimming took 5 bases from V and 2 from J, leaving 12 bases between them. CDR3 length equals 14 residues. CDR3 sequence: CASSPGGAQETQYF. Written as DNA, the CDR3 is TGTGCCAGCAGTCCAGGAGGCGCTCAAGAGACCCAGTACTTC.

This chain links TRBV19 with TRBJ2-5; 7 bases map to TRBD2. The junction had 4 bases not matched to a gene; V was cut back by 4 bases and J by 5 bases. Germline CDR1 LNHDA, CDR2 SQIVND (reference sequence). The CDR3 runs to 13 residues. Here the CDR3 reads CASSTGTTETQYF. DNA of the CDR3: TGTGCCAGTAGTACCGGGACTACTGAGACCCAGTACTTC.

The chain joins TRBV28 to TRBJ2-7; 9 bases fit TRBD2. Germline assignment: CDR1 MDHEN and CDR2 SYDVKM. This CDR3 is 16 amino acids long. V lost 2 bases, J lost 3 bases, and 8 bases stayed unmatched. The CDR3 loop is CASSLGGGTSFYEQYF. The DNA of the CDR3 is TGTGCCAGCAGTTTAGGGGGCGGGACTAGCTTCTACGAGCAGTACTTC.

The chain couples TRBV4-3 to TRBJ2-7; 7 bases agree with TRBD2. The junction had 6 bases not matched to a gene; V was cut back by 2 bases and J by 2 bases. The germline V gene has CDR1 LGHNA and CDR2 YSLEER. The CDR3 consists of 15 residues. CDR3 sequence reads: CASSQTDGLAYEQYF. The CDR3 nucleotides are TGCGCCAGCAGCCAAACAGACGGACTAGCCTACGAGCAGTACTTC.

This sequence joins TRBV7-6 and TRBJ1-5; 10 bases fit TRBD1. The CDR3 runs to 17 residues. Germline loops: CDR1 SGHVS, CDR2 FNYEAQ. V shed 0 bases and J 3 bases; nucleotides not matched to a gene: 5. This CDR3 is CASSLATGGNPNQPQHF. The CDR3 coding sequence is TGTGCCAGCAGCTTAGCGACAGGGGGCAACCCCAATCAGCCCCAGCATTTT.

The J gene is TRBJ1-2, the V gene TRBV10-3, with TRBD1 matching over 9 bases. V lost 5 bases, J lost 5 bases, and 6 bases stayed unmatched. The CDR3 runs to 14 residues. Germline CDR1 reads ENHRY; CDR2 reads SYGVKD. CDR3 coding DNA: TGTGCCATCAGTACCACAGGGGGCTTATATGGCTACACCTTC. It translates to CAISTTGGLYGYTF.

The gene calls are TRBV5-1 and TRBJ2-3; D possibly corresponds to TRBD2 (6 bases). The CDR3 loop spans 16 amino acids. Trimming took 4 bases from V and 8 from J, leaving 23 bases between them. CDR1 is SGHRS and CDR2 is YFSETQ in the germline V gene. The CDR3 is CASSQRSGRVSGTQYF. CDR3 nucleotide sequence: TGCGCCAGCAGCCAACGAAGCGGGCGGGTGTCTGGTACGCAGTATTTT.

The chain has TRBV6-5 and TRBJ1-2; the match to TRBD1 covers 10 bases. V lost 5 bases to trimming and J lost 7 bases; unmatched junction nucleotides: 4. CDR1 is MNHEY and CDR2 is SVGAGI in the germline V gene. This CDR3 has 13 residues. In DNA form, the CDR3 reads TGTGCCAGCAGTGGACAGGGGGAGGCTGGCTACACCTTC. Residues: CASSGQGEAGYTF.

This clone was seen once. The CDR3 reads CASRAGLQETQYF. In DNA form, the CDR3 reads TGCGCCAGCAGAGCGGGATTGCAAGAGACCCAGTACTTC. The rearrangement joins TRBV10-1 to TRBJ2-5; 7 bases fit TRBD2. Germline assignment: CDR1 WNHNN and CDR2 SYGVQD (reference sequence). Trimming cost V 6 bases and J 2 bases; bases outside gene matches: 3. The CDR3 is made up of 13 amino acids.

The rearrangement uses TRBV5-4 and TRBJ1-4; D unresolved. The ends were cut back, 4 bases at V and 7 bases at J, with 5 bases in the middle. CDR1 is SGHNT, CDR2 YYREEE, per germline (reference sequence). This CDR3 has 11 amino acids. For the CDR3, the DNA is TGTGCCAGCAGCAGAGGTGAAAAACTGTTTTTT. Amino acids: CASSRGEKLFF.

This clone has more than one count but fewer than ten. The rearrangement joins TRBV2 to TRBJ1-4, with no clear D. V was cut by 1 base and J by 0 bases, with 3 bases left in between. Germline lookup yields CDR1 SNHLY and CDR2 FYNNEI. The CDR3 loop spans 14 amino acids. This CDR3 is CASSEGATNEKLFF. The CDR3 DNA sequence: TGTGCCAGCAGTGAAGGAGCAACTAATGAAAAACTGTTTTTT.

The chain joins TRBV21-1 to TRBJ2-7; the table's D gene call, TRBD2, was not cross checked with the DNA. TRBV21-1 is labeled a pseudogene. This CDR3 is 15 amino acids long. CDR3 amino acids: CASDKAGQASYEQYF. For the CDR3, the DNA is TGTGCCAGCGATAAAGCGGGACAAGCTTCCTACGAGCAGTACTTC.

The chain uses TRBV6-6 and TRBJ1-3; TRBD1 matches 9 bases. CDR3 size: 15 residues. After removal of 4 bases from V and 4 bases from J, the junction contained 5 bases not matched to a gene. The germline CDR1 and CDR2 sequences are MNHNY and SVGAGI (reference sequence). This chain's CDR3 is CASSSATGGGNTIYF. CDR3 DNA sequence: TGTGCCAGCAGTTCGGCGACAGGGGGAGGAAACACCATATATTTT.

This chain uses TRBV5-1 with TRBJ1-1; 11 nucleotides align to TRBD1. The CDR3 is 16 residues long. V gave up 4 bases and J gave up 3 bases; unmatched junction bases: 8. Germline-derived CDR1 and CDR2 are SGHRS and YFSETQ. The CDR3 DNA is TGCGCCAGCAGCCACCGGGACAGGGGGTCTCACACTGAAGCTTTCTTT. This codes for CASSHRDRGSHTEAFF.

V gene TRBV14 combines with J gene TRBJ2-1; 8 bases are a match to TRBD2. J was trimmed by 12 bases and V by 5 bases; bases with no gene match: 9. Germline lookup yields CDR1 SGHDN and CDR2 FVKESK. The CDR3 loop spans 13 amino acids. As DNA, the CDR3 is TGTGCCAGCAGCGCCGGGACTAGTCTCAGGCAGTTCTTC. It translates to CASSAGTSLRQFF.

This chain connects TRBV27 to TRBJ2-1, with 8 bases matching TRBD2. The CDR3 has 18 amino acids. Germline-derived CDR1 and CDR2 are MNHEY and SMNVEV (reference sequence). Trimming took 3 bases from V and 2 from J; bases not matched to a gene: 12. The CDR3 DNA reads as TGTGCCAGCAGTTTGTCGAGCGGGAGCCTCCTTACCTACAATGAGCAGTTCTTC. Its translation: CASSLSSGSLLTYNEQFF.

This clone showed up just a few times. This sequence joins TRBV11-2 and TRBJ2-7; D ambiguous. The germline V gene has CDR1 SGHAT and CDR2 FQNNGV. CDR3 length: 13 residues. The ends were cut back, 3 bases at V and 5 bases at J, with 11 bases in the middle. CDR3: CASSFPPPNEQYF. The CDR3 coding sequence is TGTGCCAGCAGCTTTCCCCCCCCCAACGAGCAGTACTTC.

CDR3 sequence reads: CASSEGSGMGSGNTIYF. The CDR3 DNA reads as TGTGCCAGCAGTGAGGGGTCGGGGATGGGGTCTGGAAACACCATATATTTT. The chain has TRBV2 and TRBJ1-3; D not certain. Per the germline V gene, CDR1 is SNHLY and CDR2 is FYNNEI. Trimming removed 3 bases from V and 1 base from J, with 16 bases in between. The CDR3 runs 17 residues.